This T cell receptor beta chain was recovered during a study of T cell responses to AZD1222 COVID-19 vaccine. About this clone: Its antigen is still unknown.

General study findings and limits: Seropositive status at baseline applied to only 5 to 7 AZD1222 recipients.

V lost 7 bases, J lost 4 bases, and 10 bases lay in between. The CDR3 contains 11 residues. The germline gives CDR1 GTSNPN, CDR2 SVGIG (reference sequence). The repertoire was sequenced with immunoSEQ multiplex PCR; TCRdb's copy has only in-frame clones and lacks some. In the table there are about 170,000 clones, approximately 90% of which are singletons. This TCR came from an adult who received the MenACWY meningococcal vaccine as a control. The rearrangement joins TRBV30 to TRBJ1-1; D possibly corresponds to TRBD1 (5 bases). This material consisted of peripheral blood, taken 28 days after the second dose of the MenACWY control vaccine. The CDR3 coding sequence is TGTGCCTCTTTGGGGGTCACTGAAGCTTTCTTT. As protein: CASLGVTEAFF.